Only a few counts were recorded for the clone carrying this TCR beta chain. No antigen is known for it. This specimen belongs to a study of beta chain features in type 1 diabetes. Study-wide results and limits: Cells carrying high TCR expression could end up over-represented when cDNA is sequenced. Moderate but significant shortening of TCRB CDR3s was recorded in all four CD4+ subsets from Type 1 diabetes patients.

CDR1 SGHNT and CDR2 YYREEE come from the germline V gene (reference sequence). This CDR3 has 15 amino acids. The junction had 7 bases not matched to a gene; V was cut back by 5 bases and J by 5 bases. The sequenced template was cDNA made from the entire isolated RNA. This table comes from immunoSEQ multiplex PCR, and its TCRdb copy is limited to in-frame clones, with some not included. Of about 930,000 clones listed, roughly a sixth are singletons. CD4+ naive, central memory, regulatory and stem cell-like memory cells were sorted via CD45RO/CCR7/CD25/CD127/CD95/CD27. Sorting produced populations that all topped 95% purity.

The chain has TRBV5-4 and TRBJ2-7; 13 positions match TRBD2. Sequenced: naive CD4+ T cells from blood. This sequence originates from a woman between 18 and 30 years old in good health. CDR3 residues: CASSRQTSGRNEQYF. CDR3 coding DNA: TGTGCCAGCAGTCGCCAGACTAGCGGGAGGAACGAGCAGTACTTC.